Below are 2 T cell receptor beta chains sequenced from a single sample in a study of T cells expressing NK-cell markers. Using the 5' RACE reads, TCRdb records one entry per CDR3 protein without DNA. The sample table sets out about 120,000 distinct CDR3 sequences. The sample taken for sequencing was blood T cells: a sorted CD56 or NKG2C T cell subset, CD4+ or CD8+ T cells, or bulk PBMC T cells (not recorded which). Receptors were obtained from a woman between 18 and 69 years old in good health.

This CDR3 reads CASSLIYNEQFF. J is TRBJ2-1 and V is TRBV5-1. The CDR3 length is 12 residues. From germline, CDR1 is SGHRS and CDR2 YFSETQ. The entire variable domain, with the rest obtained from reference TRBV5-1 and TRBJ2-1, is as follows: KAGVTQTPRYLIKTRGQQVTLSCSPISGHRSVSWYQQTPGQGLQFLFEYFSETQRNKGNFPGRFSGRQFSNSRSEMNVSTLELGDSALYLCASSLIYNEQFFGPGTRLTVL.

V gene TRBV27 combines with J gene TRBJ2-7; TCRdb's D call, TRBD1, is unchecked because there is no DNA. This CDR3 contains 16 residues. Per germline, CDR1 MNHEY and CDR2 SMNVEV (reference sequence). The CDR3 region is CASSSPRGRERYEQYF.